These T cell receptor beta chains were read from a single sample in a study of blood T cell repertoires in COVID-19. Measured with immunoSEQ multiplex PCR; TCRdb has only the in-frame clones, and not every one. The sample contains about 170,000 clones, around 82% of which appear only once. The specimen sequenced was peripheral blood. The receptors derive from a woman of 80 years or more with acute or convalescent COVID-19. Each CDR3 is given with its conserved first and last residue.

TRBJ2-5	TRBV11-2	CASSFWGLQETQYF
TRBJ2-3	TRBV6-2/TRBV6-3	CASTPRTGGDTQYF
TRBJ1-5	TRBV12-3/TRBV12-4	CASSLRGSQPQHF
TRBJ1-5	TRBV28	CASSRLQAGMGQPQHF
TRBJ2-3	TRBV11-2	CASSLHLAGGSDTQYF
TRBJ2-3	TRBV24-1	CATSDPVAGGYDTQYF
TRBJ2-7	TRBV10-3	CAISDGTRQSYEQYF
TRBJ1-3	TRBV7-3	CASSPRGGNTIYF
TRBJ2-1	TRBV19	CASSIGWEGYEQFF
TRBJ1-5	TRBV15	CATSSARNNQPQHF
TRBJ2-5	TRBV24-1	CATSDGTAYQETQYF
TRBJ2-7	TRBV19	CASSMGLAAGDTYEQYF
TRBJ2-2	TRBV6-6	CASSYTRLPGSGELFF
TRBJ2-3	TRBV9	CASSAGGAGRADTQYF
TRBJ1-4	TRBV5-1	CASSLDRVTNEKLFF
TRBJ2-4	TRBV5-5	CASTLRGTGVNIQYF
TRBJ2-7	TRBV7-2	CASSLYQASYEQYF
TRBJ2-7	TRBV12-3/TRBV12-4	CASTGTSGAEQYF
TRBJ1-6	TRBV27	CASSRYNSPLHF
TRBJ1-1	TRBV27	CASSPLGSIENTEAFF
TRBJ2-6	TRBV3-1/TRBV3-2	CASSLVQGVEANVLTF
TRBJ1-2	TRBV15	CATSRGGTTGNYGYTF
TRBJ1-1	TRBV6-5	CASTSSTGNPEAFF
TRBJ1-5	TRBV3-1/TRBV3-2	CASSPSGNQPQHF
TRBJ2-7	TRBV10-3	CAIGRTSGTYEQYF
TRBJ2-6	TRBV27	CASSTVTPPGANVLTF
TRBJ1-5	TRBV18	CASSPNRGNQPQHF
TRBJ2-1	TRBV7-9	CASSFQGAGEQFF
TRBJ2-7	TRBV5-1	CASSFRDRSYEQYF
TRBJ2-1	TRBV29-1	CSVELRGKQFF
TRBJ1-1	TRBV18	CASSPFGQGNTEAFF
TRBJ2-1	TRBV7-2	CASGGTSGVGNEQFF
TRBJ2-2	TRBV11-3	CASSLEGGEGGELFF
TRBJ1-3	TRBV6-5	CASSYRGYGNTIYF
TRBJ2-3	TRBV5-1	CASSSGLAGSTDTQYF
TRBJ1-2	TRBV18	CASSPKEGTGYTF
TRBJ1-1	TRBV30	CAWATQGQGRSEAFF
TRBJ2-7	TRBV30	CAWRAGAYEQYF
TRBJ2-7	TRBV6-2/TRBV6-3	CASSRDSDARNHEQYF
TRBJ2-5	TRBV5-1	CASSFSLPGYRETQYF
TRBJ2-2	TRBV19	CASSNQGAAGELFF
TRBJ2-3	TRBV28	CASSLGGGSGVGSTDTQYF
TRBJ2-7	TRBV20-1	CSASGGQTLYEQYF
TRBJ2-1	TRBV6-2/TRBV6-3	CASSDTGRAFDEQFF
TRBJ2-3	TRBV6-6	CASKGEGARDTQYF
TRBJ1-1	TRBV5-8	CASTLDRVTEAFF
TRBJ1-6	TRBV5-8	CASSLAYGRSSYNSPLHF